A single sample gave rise to the 30 T cell receptor beta chains below, sequenced in a study of T cell responses to AZD1222 COVID-19 vaccine (dated by TCRdb to the early 2020s). Library preparation employed the immunoSEQ multiplex PCR assay. The source is immuneACCESS, and TCRdb retained only in-frame sequences with V and J called. Part of the clones is not carried over; for the studies checked, unresolved V genes explain less than half of this, and the remainder is unexplained. The sample table holds about 92,000 clones, of which over 75% were seen once. The ten largest clones add up to approximately 10% of the sample. The time point label on this specimen signifies: baseline before first vaccination. The material sequenced was peripheral blood, taken on day 0 of AZD1222 vaccination. The source of these receptors is an adult in good health.

V is TRBV5-8 and J is TRBJ2-7; 11 nucleotides align to TRBD1. Losses at the gene ends were 5 bases for V and 1 base for J; bases not matched to a gene: 5. This CDR3 spans 15 amino acids. The germline V gene encodes CDR1 SGHTS and CDR2 YDEGEE. Here the CDR3 DNA reads TGTGCCAGCAGTTCCGGACAGGGGGCATCCTACGAGCAGTACTTC. Translated: CASSSGQGASYEQYF.

The rearrangement links TRBV30 to TRBJ1-3; the D is unclear. V was pared by 2 bases and J by 0 bases, with 11 bases between. The CDR3 sequence is 15 residues long. Germline assignment: CDR1 GTSNPN and CDR2 SVGIG (reference sequence). In DNA, the CDR3 is TGTGCCTGGAGTCAACCTATAATCTCTGGAAACACCATATATTTT. Protein sequence: CAWSQPIISGNTIYF.

J is TRBJ2-3 and V is TRBV10-1; possibly TRBD2 for D (5 bases). Trimming took off 4 bases at V and 0 bases at J, with 8 bases between the two ends. There are 14 residues in the CDR3. CDR1 WNHNN and CDR2 SYGVQD come from the germline V gene (reference sequence). The CDR3 is CASSGTLSTDTQYF. Here the CDR3 DNA reads TGCGCCAGCAGTGGGACTTTAAGCACAGATACGCAGTATTTT.

This clone was counted a few times. The V and J genes are TRBV7-9 and TRBJ1-5; no clear D gene. V was cut by 1 base and J by 0 bases, with 10 bases left in between. The CDR3 covers 16 residues. Germline values: CDR1 SEHNR, CDR2 FQNEAQ (reference sequence). This chain's CDR3 is CASSLGTTSSNQPQHF. The DNA for the CDR3 is TGTGCCAGCAGCTTAGGAACAACATCTAGCAATCAGCCCCAGCATTTT.

The gene calls are TRBV7-3 and TRBJ1-3; D is possibly TRBD1 (5 bases). From germline, CDR1 is SGHTA and CDR2 FQGTGA. Trimming shortened V by 11 bases and J by 2 bases, and 19 bases separated the two germline ends. The CDR3 length is 15 residues. The CDR3 reads CAGNGAGLAGNTIYF. The CDR3 DNA sequence: TGTGCCGGGAACGGGGCTGGGCTGGCTGGAAACACCATATATTTT. Full variable domain (outside the CDR3, taken from reference TRBV7-3 and TRBJ1-3): GAGVSQTPSNKVTEKGKYVELRCDPISGHTALYWYRQSLGQGPEFLIYFQGTGAADDSGLPNDRFFAVRPEGSVSTLKIQRTERGDSAVYLCAGNGAGLAGNTIYFGEGSWLTVV.

V gene TRBV3-1 (or the pseudogene TRBV3-2) combines with J gene TRBJ1-1; 7 nucleotides match TRBD1. J was trimmed by 0 bases and V by 4 bases; bases with no gene match: 5. The CDR3 length is 15 residues. The germline V gene has CDR1 LGHDT and CDR2 YNNKEL (reference sequence). CDR3 sequence (DNA): TGTGCCAGCAGCCTGGGACAGAACATGAACACTGAAGCTTTCTTT. Its translation: CASSLGQNMNTEAFF.

J is TRBJ1-1 and V is TRBV27; D is possibly TRBD1 (6 bases). V gave up 3 bases and J gave up 3 bases, with 14 bases separating them. The germline gives CDR1 MNHEY, CDR2 SMNVEV (reference sequence). This CDR3 is 15 amino acids long. In DNA form, the CDR3 reads TGTGCCAGCAGTTTGAGGGGGGCGAGGTACACTGAAGCTTTCTTT. Protein product: CASSLRGARYTEAFF.

The table lists this clone with a count of one. This sequence joins TRBV6-1 and TRBJ1-5; D gene ambiguous. In germline, CDR1 is MNHNS, CDR2 SASEGT. The V gene lost 3 bases and the J gene lost 0 bases, with 9 bases spanning the gap. CDR3 length: 15 amino acids. In DNA, the CDR3 is TGTGCCAGCAGTGATTGGGTCATTAGCAATCAGCCCCAGCATTTT. Its protein product is CASSDWVISNQPQHF.

J is TRBJ1-3 and V is TRBV5-4; D uncertain. In germline, CDR1 is SGHNT, CDR2 YYREEE (reference sequence). Trimming took 3 bases from V and 0 from J, leaving 10 bases between them. CDR3 length: 15 amino acids. The CDR3 region is CASSSDFSSGNTIYF. In nucleotides, the CDR3 is TGTGCCAGCAGCTCAGACTTTAGCTCTGGAAACACCATATATTTT. Full variable domain (missing parts from reference TRBV5-4 and TRBJ1-3): ETGVTQSPTHLIKTRGQQVTLRCSSQSGHNTVSWYQQALGQGPQFIFQYYREEENGRGNFPPRFSGLQFPNYSSELNVNALELDDSALYLCASSSDFSSGNTIYFGEGSWLTVV.

The CDR3 is CASSQVQGSGELFF. In DNA form, the CDR3 reads TGTGCCAGCAGCCAAGTTCAGGGATCCGGGGAGCTGTTTTTT. The V call is TRBV3-1 (or the pseudogene TRBV3-2), the J call TRBJ2-2, with D tentatively TRBD1 (5 bases). The CDR3 contains 14 residues. Germline V gene lookup returns CDR1 LGHDT and CDR2 YNNKEL (reference sequence). The V gene lost 1 base and the J gene lost 6 bases, with 9 bases spanning the gap.

J is TRBJ2-2 and V is TRBV7-2; 8 bases line up with TRBD2. The V and J ends lost 8 bases and 3 bases, in that order; junction bases with no gene match: 11. This CDR3 is 16 amino acids long. The V gene's germline CDR1 is SGHTA and CDR2 FQGNSA. CDR3 sequence: CASFGGAGAYTGELFF. CDR3 in DNA: TGTGCCAGCTTTGGTGGAGCGGGAGCGTACACCGGGGAGCTGTTTTTT. Drawing the rest from reference TRBV7-2 and TRBJ2-2, the complete variable domain is GAGVSQSPSNKVTEKGKDVELRCDPISGHTALYWYRQSLGQGLEFLIYFQGNSAPDKSGLPSDRFSAERTGGSVSTLTIQRTQQEDSAVYLCASFGGAGAYTGELFFGEGSRLTVL.

This chain links TRBV2 with TRBJ1-5; no firm D call. There are 15 residues in the CDR3. The V end was cut by 3 bases, the J end by 0 bases, with 9 bases between. Germline V lookup: CDR1 SNHLY, CDR2 FYNNEI. The CDR3 protein is CASSENGRSNQPQHF. DNA for the CDR3: TGTGCCAGCAGTGAGAACGGTCGTAGCAATCAGCCCCAGCATTTT. Variable domain in full (rest from reference TRBV2 and TRBJ1-5): EPEVTQTPSHQVTQMGQEVILRCVPISNHLYFYWYRQILGQKVEFLVSFYNNEISEKSEIFDDQFSVERPDGSNFTLKIRSTKLEDSAMYFCASSENGRSNQPQHFGDGTRLSIL.

The CDR3 sequence is CASSGLSLAESTDTQYF. In nucleotides, the CDR3 is TGTGCCAGCAGTGGGCTTAGCCTAGCGGAGAGCACAGATACGCAGTATTTT. This chain connects TRBV28 to TRBJ2-3, with TRBD2 identical over 7 bases. The V gene end was trimmed by 5 bases and the J gene end by 0 bases; junction bases not matched to a gene: 11. The CDR3 runs 17 residues. Germline V CDR1 and CDR2: MDHEN, SYDVKM.

V usage is TRBV6-5 and J usage is TRBJ2-7; either TRBD1 or TRBD2 may supply D (5 bases each). V lost 7 bases, J lost 2 bases, and 15 bases lay in between. The CDR3 has 14 residues. Germline CDR1 MNHEY, CDR2 SVGAGI. The CDR3 DNA reads as TGTGCCAGCACCGAGAGGGACGGCGCCTACGAGCAGTACTTC. Its translation: CASTERDGAYEQYF.

The J gene is TRBJ2-1, the V gene TRBV19, with 13 bases lining up with TRBD2. Germline assignment: CDR1 LNHDA and CDR2 SQIVND (reference sequence). The CDR3 loop spans 17 amino acids. J was trimmed by 5 bases and V by 4 bases; bases with no gene match: 8. The CDR3 spells CASSTSTSGGPHNEQFF. The CDR3 nucleotides are TGTGCCAGTAGTACCTCGACTAGCGGGGGGCCCCACAATGAGCAGTTCTTC.

The chain carries TRBV3-1 (or the pseudogene TRBV3-2) and TRBJ2-2; D might be TRBD2 (5 bases). Trimming shortened V by 2 bases and J by 6 bases, and 13 bases separated the two germline ends. The germline V gene has CDR1 LGHDT and CDR2 YNNKEL (reference sequence). The length of the CDR3 is 15 residues. The CDR3 here is CASSQYGSGSGELFF. The CDR3 nucleotides read TGTGCCAGCAGCCAATATGGGTCGGGATCCGGGGAGCTGTTTTTT.

This sequence joins TRBV11-2 and TRBJ1-5; no clear D. CDR1 and CDR2 from the germline V gene are SGHAT and FQNNGV. This CDR3 is 14 amino acids long. The V end was cut by 0 bases, the J end by 9 bases, with 12 bases between. The CDR3 bases are TGTGCCAGCAGCTTAGATCAGGCTGTCGGGCCCCAGCATTTT. This sequence encodes CASSLDQAVGPQHF.

V is TRBV7-9 and J is TRBJ1-2; D perhaps matches TRBD1 (6 bases). There are 12 residues in the CDR3. The germline V and J ends were trimmed by 5 bases and 9 bases, with 13 bases remaining between them. Germline V gene sequence: CDR1 SEHNR, CDR2 FQNEAQ (reference sequence). As DNA, the CDR3 is TGTGCCAGCAGCCAAGCTGACAGGAGCTACACCTTC. It translates to CASSQADRSYTF.

V and J are TRBV27 and TRBJ2-7; D uncertain. CDR1 is MNHEY, CDR2 SMNVEV, per germline (reference sequence). Trimming shortened V by 7 bases and J by 3 bases, and 13 bases separated the two germline ends. The length of the CDR3 is 13 residues. In DNA, the CDR3 is TGTGCCAGCACCACACAGTGGGGCTACGAGCAGTACTTC. It encodes CASTTQWGYEQYF.

The chain carries TRBV27 and TRBJ1-1; weak D call: TRBD1 (5 bases). Germline values: CDR1 MNHEY, CDR2 SMNVEV (reference sequence). This CDR3 is built from 14 residues. V lost 7 bases to trimming and J lost 2 bases, with 14 bases between them. CDR3 loop: CASKLRGRNTEAFF. As DNA, the CDR3 is TGTGCCAGCAAATTAAGGGGAAGAAACACTGAAGCTTTCTTT.

The chain has TRBV7-9 and TRBJ1-2; 11 bases are shared with TRBD1. J gave up 3 bases and V 2 bases, and 5 bases lay outside the gene matches. CDR3 length equals 16 residues. The germline V gene encodes CDR1 SEHNR and CDR2 FQNEAQ (reference sequence). CDR3 residues: CASSLYVGQGDYGYTF. DNA of the CDR3: TGTGCCAGCAGCTTATATGTGGGACAGGGGGACTATGGCTACACCTTC.

The chain links TRBV5-1 to TRBJ1-1, with 9 bases that match TRBD1. CDR1 and CDR2 (germline): SGHRS, YFSETQ. The V and J ends lost 3 bases and 2 bases, in that order; junction bases with no gene match: 8. CDR3 length equals 16 residues. CDR3 sequence (DNA): TGCGCCAGCAGCTGGGGGAACAGGGGGCTTAACACTGAAGCTTTCTTT. Residues: CASSWGNRGLNTEAFF.

The chain carries TRBV30 and TRBJ1-2; no definite D call. Germline V gene sequence: CDR1 GTSNPN, CDR2 SVGIG (reference sequence). The CDR3 totals 12 residues. The germline V and J ends were trimmed by 3 bases and 0 bases, with 5 bases remaining between them. CDR3 amino acids: CAWSNANYGYTF. The CDR3 DNA reads TGTGCCTGGAGCAACGCTAACTATGGCTACACCTTC.

This chain links TRBV29-1 with TRBJ2-1; 9 positions agree with TRBD1. The CDR3 is made up of 16 amino acids. V lost 2 bases to trimming and J lost 5 bases; unmatched junction nucleotides: 10. Germline CDR1 and CDR2: SQVTM and ANQGSEA. CDR3 DNA sequence: TGCAGCGTTGAAACGATACGGGACAGGGTCCACAATGAGCAGTTCTTC. This codes for CSVETIRDRVHNEQFF.

V gene TRBV11-2 combines with J gene TRBJ1-6; D may be TRBD1 (5 bases). Between the trimmed V and J ends, which lost 5 bases and 10 bases, there was a span of 18 bases. Per the germline V gene, CDR1 is SGHAT and CDR2 is FQNNGV. This CDR3 is built from 15 residues. The CDR3, as DNA: TGTGCCAGCAGCCTAGGGCCCACAGGTGTGTCACCCCTCCACTTT. Encoded protein: CASSLGPTGVSPLHF. Supplemented by reference TRBV11-2 and TRBJ1-6, the full variable domain reads EAGVAQSPRYKIIEKRQSVAFWCNPISGHATLYWYQQILGQGPKLLIQFQNNGVVDDSQLPKDRFSAERLKGVDSTLKIQPAKLEDSAVYLCASSLGPTGVSPLHFGNGTRLTVT.

The chain combines TRBV27 with TRBJ2-3; D is perhaps TRBD1 (5 bases). Per the germline V gene, CDR1 is MNHEY and CDR2 is SMNVEV (reference sequence). This CDR3 spans 15 amino acids. The V end was cut by 3 bases, the J end by 7 bases, with 17 bases between. CDR3 nucleotides: TGTGCCAGCAGTTTTGGGGCTAGGCCGCCGAATACGCAGTATTTT. This codes for CASSFGARPPNTQYF.

This chain links TRBV5-5 with TRBJ1-6, with D unresolved. The CDR3 runs 12 residues. Trimming took off 0 bases at V and 6 bases at J, with 1 base between the two ends. Germline CDR1 is SGHKS and CDR2 is YYEKEE (reference sequence). CDR3 amino acids: CASSLGNSPLHF. CDR3 in DNA: TGTGCCAGCAGCTTGGGTAATTCACCCCTCCACTTT.

V usage is TRBV30 and J usage is TRBJ2-5; TRBD2 matches at 9 bases. CDR1 and CDR2 from the germline V gene are GTSNPN and SVGIG (reference sequence). V shed 0 bases and J 2 bases; nucleotides not matched to a gene: 7. CDR3 size: 16 residues. CDR3: CAWSVGSGGVQETQYF. The CDR3 DNA sequence: TGTGCCTGGAGTGTTGGTAGCGGGGGCGTTCAAGAGACCCAGTACTTC.

CDR3 nucleotides: TGTGCCACCAGCCCTCAGGGCGGTGACTTAGACGAAAAACTGTTTTTT. It encodes CATSPQGGDLDEKLFF. The chain uses TRBV15 and TRBJ1-4, with a possible D match to TRBD1 (5 bases). The ends were cut back, 5 bases at V and 8 bases at J, with 21 bases in the middle. Looked up from germline, CDR1 is LNHNV and CDR2 is YYDKDF (reference sequence). The CDR3 covers 16 residues.

This chain links TRBV28 with TRBJ2-1; 7 bases are a match to TRBD2. This CDR3 is 16 amino acids long. Per the germline V gene, CDR1 is MDHEN and CDR2 is SYDVKM. V was pared by 0 bases and J by 2 bases, with 4 bases of the junction left unmatched. CDR3 in amino acids: CASSLWAGVAYNEQFF. In nucleotides, the CDR3 is TGTGCCAGCAGTTTATGGGCGGGAGTAGCCTACAATGAGCAGTTCTTC.